A single sample is the source of the 21 T cell receptor beta chains below, sequenced in a study of shared clonotypes between healthy human individuals. The table came from immunoSEQ multiplex PCR; TCRdb's copy has only in-frame clones and leaves some out. The repertoire holds about 690,000 clones, about nine tenths seen once, with 30% to 40% in the top ten. Sequencing was carried out using memory CD8+ T cells from PBMCs. As for subset: CD45RO+ cells pooled with CCR7-negative TemRA cells. These receptor sequences come from a man in his late teens or twenties in good health. Some clones in this sample may be carry-over from other donors' samples.

This clone occurred once. The chain is built from TRBV7-6 and TRBJ1-1; 8 nucleotides line up with TRBD1. The germline gives CDR1 SGHVS, CDR2 FNYEAQ. The length of the CDR3 is 14 residues. V trimming: 5 bases; J trimming: 4 bases; junction bases outside the gene matches: 6. The CDR3 bases are TGTGCCAGCAGCGGGCGGACAGGGACCACTGAAGCTTTCTTT. It encodes CASSGRTGTTEAFF.

This rearrangement joins TRBV28 to TRBJ2-1; D ambiguous. V was trimmed by 6 bases and J by 8 bases, leaving 11 bases between them. The CDR3 consists of 12 residues. Germline loops: CDR1 MDHEN, CDR2 SYDVKM. Written as DNA, the CDR3 is TGTGCCAGCAGCGACTTAGCTGATGAGCAGTTCTTC. This translates into CASSDLADEQFF.

The chain joins TRBV7-6 to TRBJ1-1; maybe TRBD1 (6 bases). The CDR3 consists of 15 residues. Germline V CDR1 and CDR2: SGHVS, FNYEAQ. The V end was cut by 0 bases, the J end by 11 bases, with 19 bases between. The CDR3 loop reads CASSLAWGQPEVAFF. DNA of the CDR3: TGTGCCAGCAGCTTAGCGTGGGGACAACCAGAAGTGGCTTTCTTT. Looking up the rest from reference TRBV7-6 and TRBJ1-1 gives the full variable domain: GAGVSQSPRYKVTKRGQDVALRCDPISGHVSLYWYRQALGQGPEFLTYFNYEAQQDKSGLPNDRFSAERPEGSISTLTIQRTEQRDSAMYRCASSLAWGQPEVAFFGQGTRLTVV.

The chain is built from TRBV2 and TRBJ2-1; the D gene is possibly TRBD2 (6 bases). Germline V lookup: CDR1 SNHLY, CDR2 FYNNEI. V lost 7 bases, J lost 2 bases, and 15 bases lay in between. The CDR3 sequence is 15 residues long. The CDR3 loop is CASIPRAGTYNEQFF. CDR3 sequence (DNA): TGTGCCAGCATCCCGCGGGCGGGGACCTACAATGAGCAGTTCTTC. Full variable domain (rest looked up from reference TRBV2 and TRBJ2-1): EPEVTQTPSHQVTQMGQEVILRCVPISNHLYFYWYRQILGQKVEFLVSFYNNEISEKSEIFDDQFSVERPDGSNFTLKIRSTKLEDSAMYFCASIPRAGTYNEQFFGPGTRLTVL.

This clone came up once. This rearrangement joins TRBV5-6 to TRBJ1-2, with a weak D call TRBD1 (6 bases). The germline V gene has CDR1 SGHDT and CDR2 YYEEEE. The CDR3 is 15 amino acids. The V gene lost 0 bases and the J gene lost 6 bases, with 15 bases spanning the gap. Here the CDR3 reads CASSLAGTLTDGYTF. As DNA, the CDR3 is TGTGCCAGCAGCTTGGCCGGGACACTCACGGATGGCTACACCTTC.

This chain joins TRBV18 and TRBJ2-7; possible D gene TRBD1, 5 bases. The CDR3 has 16 amino acids. In germline, CDR1 is KGHSH, CDR2 LQKENI. With 2 bases removed from V and 5 bases from J, the gap between germline ends came to 19 bases. CDR3 sequence reads: CASSPGLRQILDEQYF. CDR3 bases: TGTGCCAGCTCACCAGGCCTCAGACAGATCCTGGACGAGCAGTACTTC.

V gene TRBV27 combines with J gene TRBJ2-7, with D perhaps matching TRBD1 (5 bases). Per germline, CDR1 MNHEY and CDR2 SMNVEV (reference sequence). The CDR3 has 13 amino acids. Trimming left V 5 bases short and J 7 bases short, with 15 bases between. This CDR3 is CASSIQGPWEQYF. Written as DNA, the CDR3 is TGTGCCAGCAGTATCCAGGGCCCTTGGGAGCAGTACTTC.

The chain recombines TRBV4-1 with TRBJ1-2, with TRBD1 identical over 8 bases. This CDR3 region has 14 residues. CDR1 MGHRA and CDR2 YSYEKL come from the germline V gene. The V and J ends lost 4 bases and 4 bases, in that order; junction bases with no gene match: 5. The CDR3 is CASSLQGASYGYTF. The CDR3 DNA follows: TGCGCCAGCAGCCTTCAGGGGGCTAGCTATGGCTACACCTTC.

The rearrangement joins TRBV7-9 to TRBJ2-5; D is undetermined. The germline gives CDR1 SEHNR, CDR2 FQNEAQ (reference sequence). The CDR3 contains 16 residues. V was pared by 4 bases and J by 4 bases, with 19 bases between. The DNA of the CDR3 is TGTGCCAGCAGCTCCCGATCGACTTTTGCAGGAGAGACCCAGTACTTC. Its protein product is CASSSRSTFAGETQYF.

The J gene is TRBJ2-1, the V gene TRBV18; D may be TRBD2 (6 bases). Germline values: CDR1 KGHSH, CDR2 LQKENI. V gave up 0 bases and J gave up 2 bases, with 11 bases separating them. The CDR3 is 16 amino acids. CDR3 bases: TGTGCCAGCTCACCACCCCATAGCGGTACCTACAATGAGCAGTTCTTC. Its protein product is CASSPPHSGTYNEQFF.

The V and J genes are TRBV27 and TRBJ2-7; perhaps TRBD2 as D (6 bases). CDR1 and CDR2 from the germline V gene are MNHEY and SMNVEV (reference sequence). Trimming removed 6 bases at V and 3 bases at J, with 18 bases between. The CDR3 contains 15 residues. The CDR3 DNA follows: TGTGCCAGCAGCCCCCGACTAGTGGGTTTCTACGAGCAGTACTTC. This codes for CASSPRLVGFYEQYF.

A note on this clone: Mismatch with germline at one junction end may stem from a read error. The chain employs TRBV2 and TRBJ2-7; maybe TRBD1 (5 bases). There are 16 residues in the CDR3. Germline CDR1 is SNHLY and CDR2 is FYNNEI. This chain's CDR3 is CASSEAQGSPSYEHYF. The CDR3 coding sequence is TGTGCCAGCAGTGAAGCGCAGGGCAGCCCCTCCTACGAGCACTACTTC. The full variable domain, completed using reference TRBV2 and TRBJ2-7, is EPEVTQTPSHQVTQMGQEVILRCVPISNHLYFYWYRQILGQKVEFLVSFYNNEISEKSEIFDDQFSVERPDGSNFTLKIRSTKLEDSAMYFCASSEAQGSPSYEHYFGPGTRLTVT.

The genes are TRBV9 and TRBJ1-5; 8 nucleotides match TRBD1. Germline values: CDR1 SGDLS, CDR2 YYNGEE. V was clipped by 10 bases and J by 1 base; unmatched bases: 10. The CDR3 runs to 15 residues. The CDR3 sequence is CASSPTGESNQPQHF. The CDR3 DNA is TGTGCCTCTTCACCGACAGGGGAGAGCAATCAGCCCCAGCATTTT.

As regards this clone: Other DNA sequences in this specimen translate into the identical CDR3. The chain joins TRBV19 to TRBJ2-7; D remains unclear. CDR1 is LNHDA, CDR2 SQIVND, per germline (reference sequence). This CDR3 region has 14 residues. The V end lost 1 base, the J end lost 0 bases, and 7 bases lay between the germline ends. CDR3 protein: CASSIASTSYEQYF. In nucleotides, the CDR3 is TGTGCCAGTAGTATAGCAAGTACCTCCTACGAGCAGTACTTC.

The J gene is TRBJ1-2, the V gene TRBV4-1, with a tentative D call TRBD1 (5 bases). Germline CDR1 is MGHRA and CDR2 is YSYEKL. The CDR3 extends over 16 amino acids. V lost 3 bases, J lost 5 bases, and 19 bases lay in between. For the CDR3, the DNA is TGCGCCAGCAGCCATAGGTCGTCGGGGACGCTATATGGCTACACCTTC. As protein: CASSHRSSGTLYGYTF.

The gene calls are TRBV5-6 and TRBJ2-3; D may be TRBD1 or TRBD2 (6 bases each). The CDR3 has 15 amino acids. The V end lost 0 bases, the J end lost 5 bases, and 13 bases lay between the germline ends. Germline V lookup: CDR1 SGHDT, CDR2 YYEEEE. The CDR3 loop reads CASSLVTGRGDTQYF. The CDR3 DNA reads as TGTGCCAGCAGCTTGGTCACAGGGCGGGGAGATACGCAGTATTTT.

The chain uses TRBV7-9 and TRBJ2-3; 8 bases fit TRBD1. The V gene's germline CDR1 is SEHNR and CDR2 FQNEAQ (reference sequence). J lost 6 bases, V lost 3 bases, and 2 bases had no gene match. This CDR3 comprises 13 residues. This CDR3 is CASSFPGGDTQYF. Here the CDR3 DNA reads TGTGCCAGCAGCTTTCCAGGGGGCGATACGCAGTATTTT.

The genes are TRBV27 and TRBJ2-3; possible D gene TRBD2, 6 bases. Germline lookup yields CDR1 MNHEY and CDR2 SMNVEV (reference sequence). The CDR3 sequence is 16 residues long. Trimming pared 4 bases from V and 5 bases from J, leaving 19 bases between. CDR3 DNA sequence: TGTGCCAGCAGTTATTTGCGGGACCACGCGGGAGATACGCAGTATTTT. Translation gives CASSYLRDHAGDTQYF.

The chain is built from TRBV7-9 and TRBJ2-6; 8 bases agree with TRBD2. CDR1 and CDR2 (germline): SEHNR, FQNEAQ (reference sequence). The J segment lost 1 base and the V segment lost 4 bases, leaving 3 bases of the junction unmatched. The CDR3 extends over 16 amino acids. The CDR3 sequence: CASSSPGGSGANVLTF. The CDR3 DNA reads as TGTGCCAGCAGCTCCCCGGGGGGGTCTGGGGCCAACGTCCTGACTTTC.

The rearrangement joins TRBV15 to TRBJ2-1; TRBD2 is a possible D gene (5 bases). V lost 0 bases and J lost 8, with 14 bases in between. Germline V gene sequence: CDR1 LNHNV, CDR2 YYDKDF (reference sequence). The CDR3 contains 15 residues. CDR3 nucleotide sequence: TGTGCCACCAGCAGAGAAAGGACTCCCTCCGATGAGCAGTTCTTC. Amino acids: CATSRERTPSDEQFF.

In this sample, this clone turned up once. This chain uses TRBV6-5 with TRBJ1-1; D unresolved. The CDR3 is made up of 13 amino acids. Per the germline V gene, CDR1 is MNHEY and CDR2 is SVGAGI. The V end was cut by 7 bases, the J end by 3 bases, with 12 bases between. This CDR3 is CASTRSGYTEAFF. The CDR3 DNA sequence: TGTGCCAGCACCAGGAGTGGGTACACTGAAGCTTTCTTT.